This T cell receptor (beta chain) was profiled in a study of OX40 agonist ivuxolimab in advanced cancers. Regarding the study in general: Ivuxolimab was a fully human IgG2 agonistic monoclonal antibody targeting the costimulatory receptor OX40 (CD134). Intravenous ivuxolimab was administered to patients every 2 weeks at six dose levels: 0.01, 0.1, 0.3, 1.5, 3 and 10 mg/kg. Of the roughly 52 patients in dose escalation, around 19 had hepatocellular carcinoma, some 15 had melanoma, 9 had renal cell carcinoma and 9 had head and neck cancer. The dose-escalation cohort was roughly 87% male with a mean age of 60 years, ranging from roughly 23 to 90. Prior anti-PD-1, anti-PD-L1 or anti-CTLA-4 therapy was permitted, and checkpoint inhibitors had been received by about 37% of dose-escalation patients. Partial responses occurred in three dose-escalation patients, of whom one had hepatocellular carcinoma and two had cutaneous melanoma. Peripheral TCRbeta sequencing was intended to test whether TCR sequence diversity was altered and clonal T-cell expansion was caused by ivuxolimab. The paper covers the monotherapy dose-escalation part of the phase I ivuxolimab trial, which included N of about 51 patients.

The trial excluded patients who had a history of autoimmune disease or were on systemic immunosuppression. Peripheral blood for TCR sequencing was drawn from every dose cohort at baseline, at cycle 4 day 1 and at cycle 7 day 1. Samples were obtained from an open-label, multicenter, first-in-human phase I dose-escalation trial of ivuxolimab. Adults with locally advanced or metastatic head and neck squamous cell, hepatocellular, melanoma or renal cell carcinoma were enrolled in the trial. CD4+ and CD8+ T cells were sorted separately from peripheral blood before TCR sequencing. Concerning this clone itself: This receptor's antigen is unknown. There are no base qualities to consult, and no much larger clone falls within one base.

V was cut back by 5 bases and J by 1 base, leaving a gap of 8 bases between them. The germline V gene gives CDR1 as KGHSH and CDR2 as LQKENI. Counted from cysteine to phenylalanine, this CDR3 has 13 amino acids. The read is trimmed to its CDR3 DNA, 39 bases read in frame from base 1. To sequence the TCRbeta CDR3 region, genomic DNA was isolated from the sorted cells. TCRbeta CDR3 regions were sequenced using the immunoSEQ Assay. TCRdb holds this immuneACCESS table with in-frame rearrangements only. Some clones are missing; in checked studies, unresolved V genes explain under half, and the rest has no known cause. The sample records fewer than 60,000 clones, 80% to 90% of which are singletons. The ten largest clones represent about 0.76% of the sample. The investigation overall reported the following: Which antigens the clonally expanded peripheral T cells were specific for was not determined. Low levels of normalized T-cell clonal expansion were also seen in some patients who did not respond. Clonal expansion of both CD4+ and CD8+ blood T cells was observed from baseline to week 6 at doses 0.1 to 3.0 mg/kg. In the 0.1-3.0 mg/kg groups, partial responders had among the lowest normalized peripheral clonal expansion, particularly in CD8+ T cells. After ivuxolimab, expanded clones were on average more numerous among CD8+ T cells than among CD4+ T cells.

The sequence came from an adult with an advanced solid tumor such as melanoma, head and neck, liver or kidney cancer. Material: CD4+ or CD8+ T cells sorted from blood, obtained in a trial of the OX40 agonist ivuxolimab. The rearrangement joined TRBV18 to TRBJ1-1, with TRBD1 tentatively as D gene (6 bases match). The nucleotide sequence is TGTGCCAGCTCAACGACAGGGAACACTGAAGCTTTCTTT. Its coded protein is CASSTTGNTEAFF.